This note documents a single T cell receptor (beta chain) sequence. What it recognizes is unknown. Germline CDR1 reads KGHSH; CDR2 reads LQKENI. The junction had 7 bases not matched to a gene; V was cut back by 6 bases and J by 3 bases. This CDR3 comprises 14 residues. Only in-frame clones appear in the TCRdb table, and some are missing; sequencing was by immunoSEQ multiplex PCR. Among 10,000 to 13,000 clones listed, about 64% were seen once. These data originate in a study of T cell repertoires in urothelial bladder cancer. Study-wide results and caveats: Median T cells were about 5,100 in carcinoma and approximately 25,000 in benign specimens. Carcinoma specimens had median about 1.8% tumor infiltrating lymphocytes, benign about 11%.

The sequenced sample was tumor-infiltrating cells from bladder cancer. This chain connects TRBV18 to TRBJ1-2, with 7 bases identical to TRBD1. The TCR originated in a human donor with a benign inflammatory bladder lesion. DNA for the CDR3: TGTGCCAGCTCTCACGACAGGGCGCACTATGGCTACACCTTC. Translated, it gives CASSHDRAHYGYTF.